Following are 31 T cell receptor beta chains from one sample sequenced in a study of blood T cell repertoires in COVID-19 (dated by TCRdb to the early 2020s). Library prep was done by the immunoSEQ multiplex PCR assay. The source is immuneACCESS, and TCRdb retained only in-frame sequences with V and J called. Part of the clones is not carried over; for the studies checked, unresolved V genes explain less than half of this, and the remainder is unexplained. Present in this sample are 350,000 to 450,000 clones, 80% to 95% of which were seen just once. The ten largest clonotypes hold 0.86% of the sample. Material: PBMCs or T cells enriched from blood (not recorded which). These receptors came from a woman aged 35 to 49 who had been exposed to COVID-19.

This sequence joins TRBV19 and TRBJ1-4; tentative D call: TRBD1 (5 bases). The ends were cut back, 6 bases at V and 5 bases at J, with 13 bases in the middle. Germline V gene lookup returns CDR1 LNHDA and CDR2 SQIVND (reference sequence). CDR3 length: 14 amino acids. The CDR3 DNA sequence: TGTGCCAGTAGGGGAGGGGCCTCAAATGAAAAACTGTTTTTT. Protein product: CASRGGASNEKLFF. Full variable domain (outside the CDR3, taken from reference TRBV19 and TRBJ1-4): DGGITQSPKYLFRKEGQNVTLSCEQNLNHDAMYWYRQDPGQGLRLIYYSQIVNDFQKGDIAEGYSVSREKKESFPLTVTSAQKNPTAFYLCASRGGASNEKLFFGSGTQLSVL.

This clone was picked up a small number of times. The chain has TRBV3-1 (or the pseudogene TRBV3-2) and TRBJ2-7, with a possible D match to TRBD2 (5 bases). This CDR3 has 14 amino acids. CDR1 and CDR2 (germline): LGHDT, YNNKEL (reference sequence). Trimming removed 1 base at V and 3 bases at J, with 10 bases between. This CDR3 reads CASSQVTGDYEQYF. For the CDR3, the DNA is TGTGCCAGCAGCCAAGTCACCGGGGACTACGAGCAGTACTTC.

The V gene is TRBV6-5, the J gene TRBJ2-1; a weak D match, TRBD1 (6 bases). Per the germline V gene, CDR1 is MNHEY and CDR2 is SVGAGI. V lost 5 bases, J lost 6 bases, and 11 bases lay in between. The CDR3 is 13 residues long. Here the CDR3 reads CASSTQGFNEQFF. The DNA of the CDR3 is TGTGCCAGCAGTACACAGGGTTTCAATGAGCAGTTCTTC.

The chain carries TRBV7-9 and TRBJ1-2, with 7 positions matching TRBD1. V gave up 4 bases and J gave up 0 bases; unmatched junction bases: 5. Germline V CDR1 and CDR2: SEHNR, FQNEAQ (reference sequence). The length of the CDR3 is 15 residues. The CDR3 sequence is CASSSWTGTNYGYTF. As DNA, the CDR3 is TGTGCCAGCAGCTCCTGGACAGGCACTAACTATGGCTACACCTTC. The variable domain in full, with the rest retrieved from reference TRBV7-9 and TRBJ1-2, is DTGVSQNPRHKITKRGQNVTFRCDPISEHNRLYWYRQTLGQGPEFLTYFQNEAQLEKSRLLSDRFSAERPKGSFSTLEIQRTEQGDSAMYLCASSSWTGTNYGYTFGSGTRLTVV.

This clone was detected only a few times. The chain is built from TRBV11-3 and TRBJ2-7, with TRBD2 matching 7 bases. CDR1 and CDR2 (germline): SGHNT, YENEEA. The V and J ends lost 1 base and 2 bases, in that order; junction bases with no gene match: 8. This CDR3 has 16 residues. The DNA of the CDR3 is TGTGCCAGCAGCTTAGCCGGGCGGGAGCCGGCCTACGAGCAGTACTTC. This gives the protein CASSLAGREPAYEQYF.

The V call is TRBV5-4, the J call TRBJ2-1; TRBD2 matches 7 bases. Looked up from germline, CDR1 is SGHNT and CDR2 is YYREEE (reference sequence). The CDR3 is 16 amino acids. V was pared by 4 bases and J by 6 bases, with 13 bases of the junction left unmatched. CDR3 sequence (DNA): TGTGCCAGCAGCCCCTGGGGGGGTCGGGGGGTCAATGAGCAGTTCTTC. Amino acids: CASSPWGGRGVNEQFF. Looking up the rest from reference TRBV5-4 and TRBJ2-1 gives the full variable domain: ETGVTQSPTHLIKTRGQQVTLRCSSQSGHNTVSWYQQALGQGPQFIFQYYREEENGRGNFPPRFSGLQFPNYSSELNVNALELDDSALYLCASSPWGGRGVNEQFFGPGTRLTVL.

This chain links TRBV7-2 with TRBJ1-2, with TRBD1 as a possible D gene (6 bases). The V end lost 5 bases, the J end lost 4 bases, and 26 bases lay between the germline ends. CDR1 is SGHTA, CDR2 FQGNSA, per germline. The CDR3 has 18 residues. Here the CDR3 reads CASSPTPPEGGFVYGYTF. The CDR3 DNA reads as TGTGCCAGCAGCCCAACGCCTCCCGAGGGGGGGTTCGTCTATGGCTACACCTTC.

This clone was picked up many times. The chain joins TRBV7-2 to TRBJ2-1; 7 positions agree with TRBD2. V shed 3 bases, J shed 9 bases, and the junction held 14 bases outside the gene matches. CDR1 is SGHTA, CDR2 FQGNSA, per germline. The CDR3 loop spans 16 amino acids. Written as DNA, the CDR3 is TGTGCCAGCAGCTTTGGGGCGGCTAGCGGAATTGGTGAGCAGTTCTTC. Translation gives CASSFGAASGIGEQFF.

The rearrangement joins TRBV6-5 to TRBJ2-7; no firm D call. From germline, CDR1 is MNHEY and CDR2 SVGAGI. This CDR3 spans 13 amino acids. V was shortened by 8 bases and J by 2 bases, with 13 bases between the two germline ends. The chain's CDR3 is CASLGRIAYEQYF. As DNA, the CDR3 is TGTGCCAGCTTGGGCAGGATCGCCTACGAGCAGTACTTC.

The chain links TRBV11-3 to TRBJ2-3; the match to TRBD1 covers 8 bases. The CDR3 is made up of 14 amino acids. The germline gives CDR1 SGHNT, CDR2 YENEEA. The V and J ends lost 5 bases and 10 bases, in that order; junction bases with no gene match: 11. DNA of the CDR3: TGTGCCAGCAGCAGGACAGGGAGAGATAAAGCGCAGTATTTT. It is translated as CASSRTGRDKAQYF.

This chain joins TRBV21-1 and TRBJ1-5. TRBV21-1 is a listed pseudogene. The CDR3 runs to 13 residues. The CDR3 nucleotides read TGTGCCAGCAGCAGAGGGCGCCATCAGCCCCAGCATTTT. Protein product: CASSRGRHQPQHF.

This chain's CDR3 is CASRRTGNTEAFF. The CDR3 bases are TGTGCCAGCAGGCGGACAGGGAACACTGAAGCTTTCTTT. The J gene is TRBJ1-1, the V gene TRBV3-1 (or the pseudogene TRBV3-2); 7 bases fit TRBD1. CDR3 length equals 13 residues. J lost 1 base, V lost 6 bases, and 2 bases had no gene match. Germline CDR1 is LGHDT and CDR2 is YNNKEL (reference sequence).

J is TRBJ1-4 and V is TRBV5-1; D gene uncertain. The CDR3 is made up of 14 amino acids. The germline gives CDR1 SGHRS, CDR2 YFSETQ. Trimming cost V 0 bases and J 4 bases, with 7 bases left between them. The CDR3 sequence: CASSLGLLNEKLFF. CDR3 in DNA: TGCGCCAGCAGCTTGGGACTGCTTAATGAAAAACTGTTTTTT.

The chain carries TRBV19 and TRBJ1-1, with TRBD1 identical over 12 bases. J was trimmed by 7 bases and V by 9 bases; bases with no gene match: 6. Germline values: CDR1 LNHDA, CDR2 SQIVND (reference sequence). CDR3 size: 13 residues. CDR3 DNA: TGTGCCAGCGGGGGACAGGGGGCGTTTGAAGCTTTCTTT. This gives the protein CASGGQGAFEAFF.

The V and J genes are TRBV30 and TRBJ1-1, with no clear D. The germline CDR1 and CDR2 sequences are GTSNPN and SVGIG (reference sequence). Deletions cut 1 base from V and 4 bases from J, with 13 bases between. The CDR3 sequence is 14 residues long. The CDR3 sequence: CAWSEPARGTEAFF. The CDR3, as DNA: TGTGCCTGGAGTGAACCGGCCCGGGGCACTGAAGCTTTCTTT.

The chain employs TRBV5-1 and TRBJ2-5, with TRBD2 matching over 14 bases. CDR3 length: 16 residues. Germline values: CDR1 SGHRS, CDR2 YFSETQ. With 2 bases clipped from V and 2 bases from J, the junction kept 2 bases outside the gene matches. The CDR3 DNA follows: TGCGCCAGCAGCTTACGACTAGCGGGGGGGCAAGAGACCCAGTACTTC. Translating it yields CASSLRLAGGQETQYF.

V usage is TRBV2 and J usage is TRBJ2-3, with D perhaps matching TRBD2 (6 bases). Germline lookup yields CDR1 SNHLY and CDR2 FYNNEI. The V end was cut by 8 bases, the J end by 3 bases, with 18 bases between. The CDR3 contains 15 residues. DNA for the CDR3: TGTGCCAGCCACGGGGGTCGGGGGTTGACAGATACGCAGTATTTT. It specifies CASHGGRGLTDTQYF.

The genes are TRBV3-1 (or the pseudogene TRBV3-2) and TRBJ1-5, with 8 nucleotides matching TRBD1. Losses at the gene ends were 3 bases for V and 3 bases for J; bases not matched to a gene: 4. This CDR3 has 15 amino acids. Looked up from germline, CDR1 is LGHDT and CDR2 is YNNKEL (reference sequence). The CDR3 DNA reads TGTGCCAGCAGCCATCCGGGACAGGACAATCAGCCCCAGCATTTT. Protein sequence: CASSHPGQDNQPQHF.

The V and J genes are TRBV6-5 and TRBJ1-1; D perhaps matches TRBD1 (5 bases). The length of the CDR3 is 15 residues. CDR1 and CDR2 from the germline V gene are MNHEY and SVGAGI. V lost 2 bases, J lost 1 base, and 11 bases lay in between. This chain's CDR3 is CASSYKAGPNTEAFF. Here the CDR3 DNA reads TGTGCCAGCAGTTACAAGGCAGGGCCGAACACTGAAGCTTTCTTT.

This clone was detected only once. The chain uses TRBV7-9 and TRBJ1-5, with D perhaps TRBD1 (6 bases). In germline, CDR1 is SEHNR, CDR2 FQNEAQ (reference sequence). The CDR3 extends over 16 amino acids. V was pared by 5 bases and J by 5 bases, with 19 bases between. This chain's CDR3 is CASSLYRVGAHQPQHF. As DNA, the CDR3 is TGTGCCAGCAGCCTTTACAGGGTAGGAGCGCATCAGCCCCAGCATTTT.

The chain is built from TRBV18 and TRBJ1-4; D gene uncertain. The germline CDR1 and CDR2 sequences are KGHSH and LQKENI. V was pared by 3 bases and J by 2 bases, with 7 bases between. This CDR3 comprises 14 residues. The CDR3, as DNA: TGTGCCAGCTCACCGGGCATTACTAATGAAAAACTGTTTTTT. Residues: CASSPGITNEKLFF.

Many counts were recorded for this clone. For the CDR3, the DNA is TGTGCCAGCAGGCGACTAGCGGGGGGAGACAATGAGCAGTTCTTC. Amino acids: CASRRLAGGDNEQFF. This chain uses TRBV2 with TRBJ2-1; TRBD2 matches at 13 bases. The germline CDR1 and CDR2 sequences are SNHLY and FYNNEI. The CDR3 consists of 15 residues. The V and J ends lost 6 bases and 5 bases, in that order; junction bases with no gene match: 4. The variable domain in full, completed from reference TRBV2 and TRBJ2-1, reads EPEVTQTPSHQVTQMGQEVILRCVPISNHLYFYWYRQILGQKVEFLVSFYNNEISEKSEIFDDQFSVERPDGSNFTLKIRSTKLEDSAMYFCASRRLAGGDNEQFFGPGTRLTVL.

The chain is built from TRBV6-6 and TRBJ2-7; possible D gene TRBD2, 5 bases. Germline CDR1 and CDR2: MNHNY and SVGAGI (reference sequence). The CDR3 covers 12 residues. V lost 7 bases to trimming and J lost 7 bases, with 14 bases between them. CDR3 loop: CASTRGFMEQYF. CDR3 DNA: TGTGCCAGCACACGGGGATTTATGGAGCAGTACTTC.

This chain connects TRBV15 to TRBJ2-7, with a tentative D call TRBD1 (5 bases). This CDR3 contains 14 residues. V gave up 1 base and J gave up 1 base, with 8 bases separating them. Germline V gene data show CDR1 as LNHNV and CDR2 as YYDKDF (reference sequence). CDR3 loop: CATSRGGRSYEQYF. CDR3 nucleotides: TGTGCCACCAGCAGAGGGGGCAGATCCTACGAGCAGTACTTC.

J is TRBJ2-3 and V is TRBV6-5; D is unresolved. The length of the CDR3 is 14 residues. The germline V gene has CDR1 MNHEY and CDR2 SVGAGI. V was trimmed by 7 bases and J by 3 bases, leaving 14 bases between them. CDR3 sequence reads: CASMSEVFTDTQYF. The CDR3 DNA follows: TGTGCCAGCATGAGCGAGGTGTTTACAGATACGCAGTATTTT.

V usage is TRBV9 and J usage is TRBJ2-1; 7 nucleotides match TRBD1. The germline V gene has CDR1 SGDLS and CDR2 YYNGEE. V dropped 9 bases and J dropped 9; count of bases not matched to a gene: 21. CDR3 length: 16 amino acids. CDR3 nucleotide sequence: TGTGCCACATTCGTCCCCGGGACAGTAGAAGACAGTGAGCAGTTCTTC. Protein sequence: CATFVPGTVEDSEQFF.

The chain is built from TRBV9 and TRBJ2-2; weak D call: TRBD2 (6 bases). V gave up 2 bases and J gave up 5 bases, with 16 bases separating them. This CDR3 has 16 residues. Germline V gene data show CDR1 as SGDLS and CDR2 as YYNGEE. For the CDR3, the DNA is TGTGCCAGCAGCGTCCCTCTCGGGAGATTTACCGGGGAGCTGTTTTTT. It specifies CASSVPLGRFTGELFF.

The rearrangement joins TRBV12-3 or TRBV12-4 to TRBJ1-1; D is perhaps TRBD1 (6 bases). The CDR3 has 11 residues. Between the trimmed V and J ends, which lost 3 bases and 12 bases, there was a span of 11 bases. Here the CDR3 reads CASSLHRGTFF. CDR3 bases: TGTGCCAGCAGTTTGCATAGGGGGACTTTCTTT.

The chain recombines TRBV12-3 or TRBV12-4 with TRBJ2-1, with 11 bases matching TRBD2. V shed 9 bases, J shed 5 bases, and the junction held 3 bases outside the gene matches. The CDR3 is 13 amino acids. DNA for the CDR3: TGTGCCAGTAGCGGGAGGGACCACAATGAGCAGTTCTTC. This encodes CASSGRDHNEQFF.

The CDR3 loop reads CSVFIRGWGYGYTF. DNA of the CDR3: TGCAGCGTCTTTATAAGGGGCTGGGGCTATGGCTACACCTTC. J is TRBJ1-2 and V is TRBV29-1; the D gene is possibly TRBD1 (5 bases). V lost 6 bases, J lost 4 bases, and 18 bases lay in between. The CDR3 sequence is 14 residues long. Germline CDR1 reads SQVTM; CDR2 reads ANQGSEA. Complete variable domain (other parts from reference TRBV29-1 and TRBJ1-2): SAVISQKPSRDICQRGTSLTIQCQVDSQVTMMFWYRQQPGQSLTLIATANQGSEATYESGFVIDKFPISRPNLTFSTLTVSNMSPEDSSIYLCSVFIRGWGYGYTFGSGTRLTVV.

This chain links TRBV19 with TRBJ1-6, with unresolved D. Germline V CDR1 and CDR2: LNHDA, SQIVND (reference sequence). V was pared by 3 bases and J by 0 bases, with 9 bases between. The length of the CDR3 is 16 residues. This CDR3 reads CASSISVSSYNSPLHF. DNA of the CDR3: TGTGCCAGTAGTATCTCCGTCAGCTCCTATAATTCACCCCTCCACTTT.